The sequence of this T cell receptor (beta chain) was determined in a study of Tregs in tolerant kidney transplant recipients. Data came from immunoSEQ multiplex PCR; TCRdb stores just in-frame clones and leaves some out. Of over 55,000 clones listed, around 82% are singletons. CDR1 and CDR2 (germline): SGDLS, YYNGEE. The CDR3 runs to 15 residues. V was trimmed by 1 base and J by 0 bases, leaving 10 bases between them. CD4+CD25+CD127- Tregs, CD4+CD25- non-Tregs, CD4 and CD8 cells were sorted. This chain connects TRBV9 to TRBJ1-1; D remains ambiguous. This receptor was obtained from a human donor in good health. The sequenced sample consisted of CD4+ T cells from blood. In DNA form, the CDR3 reads TGTGCCAGCAGCGTATTAATAGGGCTGAACACTGAAGCTTTCTTT. Translation: CASSVLIGLNTEAFF.